This TCR beta chain was documented in a study of T cell responses to AZD1222 COVID-19 vaccine. Study summary: The study pooled second doses at about 4 or about 12 weeks.

V was shortened by 6 bases and J by 1 base, with 12 bases between the two germline ends. CDR1 MDHEN and CDR2 SYDVKM come from the germline V gene. The CDR3 has 14 amino acids. Findings of the study overall: Close to half of spike-specific TCRs reportedly recognize unmutated variant regions. White British donors predominated, females outnumbered males, and clonal diversity was possibly underestimated.

Generated by immunoSEQ multiplex PCR, the TCRdb table keeps only in-frame clones and is missing some. The table includes fewer than 130,000 clones, about 85% detected once. Concerning this clone: Its specificity is not known.

The material sequenced was peripheral blood, taken on day 0 of AZD1222 vaccination. This rearrangement joins TRBV28 to TRBJ1-2, with D unresolved. The receptor's source is an adult in good health. This CDR3 is CASSPAIVNYGYTF. The CDR3 nucleotides are TGTGCCAGCAGCCCAGCTATTGTTAACTATGGCTACACCTTC.